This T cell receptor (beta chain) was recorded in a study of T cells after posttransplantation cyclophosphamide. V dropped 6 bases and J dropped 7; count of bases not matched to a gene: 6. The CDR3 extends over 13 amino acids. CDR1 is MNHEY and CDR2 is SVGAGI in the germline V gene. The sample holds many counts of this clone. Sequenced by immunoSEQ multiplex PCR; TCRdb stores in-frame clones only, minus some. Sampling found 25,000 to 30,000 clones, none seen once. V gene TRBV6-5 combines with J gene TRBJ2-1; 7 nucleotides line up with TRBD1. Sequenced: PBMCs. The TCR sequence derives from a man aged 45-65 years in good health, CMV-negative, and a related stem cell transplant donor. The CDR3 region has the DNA TGTGCCAGCAGGCGACAGGGCGGTAATGAGCAGTTCTTC. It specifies CASRRQGGNEQFF.